This entry describes one TCR beta chain. What it binds is not known. The data stem from a study of tumor-infiltrating lymphocytes in localized non-small cell lung cancer. Overall study: Tumor tissue and non-adjacent uninvolved lung came from each patient.

Study-wide findings and caveats: Compared with uninvolved lung, tumors showed higher T cell infiltration by TCRbeta sequencing. Tumor T-cell fraction was not associated with recurrence-free survival. Immunotypes IM1 and IM2 had similar TCR-derived T-cell fractions.

The table came from immunoSEQ multiplex PCR; TCRdb's copy has only in-frame clones and leaves some out. Of 9,000 to 10,000 clones in the sample, around 80% were seen once. CDR1 and CDR2 (germline): SNHLY, FYNNEI. This CDR3 has 13 amino acids. The V end lost 5 bases, the J end lost 6 bases, and 14 bases lay between the germline ends. The rearrangement uses TRBV2 and TRBJ2-7; D is perhaps TRBD1 (6 bases). The sample taken for sequencing was lung tumor tissue. This receptor was taken from a human donor with non-small cell lung cancer. The CDR3 DNA follows: TGTGCCAGCAGTTTAAACAGGGCCGTCGAGCAGTACTTC. Protein sequence: CASSLNRAVEQYF.